This T cell receptor beta chain came from a study of cytomegalovirus exposure and HLA in healthy donors. V was shortened by 5 bases and J by 4 bases, with 15 bases between the two germline ends. CDR3 length equals 15 residues. Germline V gene sequence: CDR1 SGHVS, CDR2 FQNEAQ. In the PCR, 60 Vbeta and 13 Jbeta primers were used. The protocol was immunoSEQ multiplex PCR, while the TCRdb copy is restricted to in-frame clones and leaves out a portion. The sample carries around 100,000 clones, around 85% recorded once. The chain links TRBV7-8 to TRBJ1-5, with D perhaps matching TRBD1 (6 bases). The sequenced sample consisted of PBMCs. This TCR was recovered from a man aged 35-49 years in good health and CMV-seropositive. CDR3 residues: CASSERQVWNQPQHF. In nucleotides, the CDR3 is TGTGCCAGCAGCGAGAGACAGGTTTGGAATCAGCCCCAGCATTTT.